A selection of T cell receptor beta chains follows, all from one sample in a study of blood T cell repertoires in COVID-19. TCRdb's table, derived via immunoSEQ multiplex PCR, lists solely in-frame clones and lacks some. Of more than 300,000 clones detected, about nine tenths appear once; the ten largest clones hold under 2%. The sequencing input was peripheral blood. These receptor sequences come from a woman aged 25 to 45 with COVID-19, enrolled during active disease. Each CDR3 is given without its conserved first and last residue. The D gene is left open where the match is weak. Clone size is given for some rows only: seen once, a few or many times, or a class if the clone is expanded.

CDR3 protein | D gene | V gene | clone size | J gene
ASSPVPSGGRNTQY | TRBD2 | TRBV5-4 | NA | TRBJ2-3
ASSFASRGDTEAF | NA | TRBV7-8 | once | TRBJ1-1
ASSYVDSQGETQY | NA | TRBV6-5 | NA | TRBJ2-5
ATSDATGSTGAF | NA | TRBV24-1 | NA | TRBJ1-1
ASSQDERQPTGELF | NA | TRBV4-3 | NA | TRBJ2-2
AISDPGQGASTGELF | TRBD1 | TRBV10-3 | once | TRBJ2-2
ASSTRQGGNQPQH | NA | TRBV19 | NA | TRBJ1-5
ASSPGTGSLQRGYT | TRBD1 | TRBV2 | NA | TRBJ1-2
ASSLGGGIYNEQF | TRBD2 | TRBV5-1 | NA | TRBJ2-1
ASSLKRGVGNEQF | TRBD2 | TRBV5-4 | once | TRBJ2-1
ASSVGGAYNEQF | TRBD2 | TRBV9 | NA | TRBJ2-1
AISASGKDTGELF | TRBD2 | TRBV10-3 | NA | TRBJ2-2
ATTRDSYEQY | TRBD1 | TRBV10-3 | NA | TRBJ2-7
ASSQVGREKLF | NA | TRBV4-3 | NA | TRBJ1-4
ASSFGGLYEQY | NA | TRBV5-4 | NA | TRBJ2-7
ASSPNRDRGQY | TRBD1 | TRBV11-2 | NA | TRBJ2-3
ASTEQGATNQPQH | TRBD1 | TRBV19 | once | TRBJ1-5
ASSQDRGSPLH | NA | TRBV4-1 | NA | TRBJ1-6
ASSNEHPGLAARGGELF | TRBD2 | TRBV14 | NA | TRBJ2-2
ASIRAGGELF | NA | TRBV28 | once | TRBJ2-2
ASSTRDRGHEQY | TRBD1 | TRBV27 | few | TRBJ2-7
ASSPIAGSPLH | NA | TRBV7-9 | NA | TRBJ1-6
ASSHGETGNTEAF | NA | TRBV16 | NA | TRBJ1-1
SVQGAGGYT | TRBD1 | TRBV29-1 | once | TRBJ1-2
ASSLGQGNDQPQH | TRBD1 | TRBV28 | few | TRBJ1-5
ASSQDSGQGAGELF | TRBD1 | TRBV7-2 | NA | TRBJ2-2
ASSSHQGAGNQPQH | TRBD1 | TRBV28 | NA | TRBJ1-5
ASSFLYGYT | NA | TRBV19 | once | TRBJ1-2
ASSPNRGNEQF | TRBD1 | TRBV18 | NA | TRBJ2-1
ATSDTGSWQETQY | NA | TRBV24-1 | NA | TRBJ2-5
ASDSTKGGYT | NA | TRBV6-5 | NA | TRBJ1-2
SVRVVHGYT | NA | TRBV29-1 | NA | TRBJ1-2
ASSFGRDAF | NA | TRBV12-3/TRBV12-4 | NA | TRBJ1-1
ASSASTPGVYNEQF | NA | TRBV9 | NA | TRBJ2-1
ASSLVGAPGNTIY | NA | TRBV7-9 | NA | TRBJ1-3
SVSLPGVNTEAF | NA | TRBV29-1 | NA | TRBJ1-1
ASSSRQGAGETQY | TRBD1 | TRBV7-9 | NA | TRBJ2-5